This T cell receptor beta chain was sequenced in a study of immune cell composition in non-small cell lung cancer. Study results and limitations: Clones >0.5% enriched in tumour were rarer in adenocarcinoma (roughly 35%) than squamous (approximately 80%). Tumour TCR-beta clonality showed no significant link to smoking pack-years. Adenocarcinomas with higher top tumour-associated clone frequency had more reactive TILs.

The CDR3 covers 13 residues. V was pared by 2 bases and J by 8 bases, with 12 bases between. CDR1 is KGHSH and CDR2 is LQKENI in the germline V gene. A note on this clone: Its antigen remains unidentified.

Normal lung was taken at the farthest possible site, at least 3 cm from tumour. Genomic DNA came from frozen unsorted single-cell suspensions. Method: immunoSEQ multiplex PCR; TCRdb's copy keeps in-frame clones and lacks some. The sample has more than 3,000 clones; around 84% are singletons. The TCR was taken from a human donor with non-small cell lung cancer. The donor label of this sample is uncertain. Sequences were obtained from non-adjacent lung tissue. The chain joins TRBV18 to TRBJ1-1; D is unclear. This chain's CDR3 is CASSPGPRREAFF. The DNA of the CDR3 is TGTGCCAGCTCACCAGGTCCGAGGAGGGAAGCTTTCTTT.